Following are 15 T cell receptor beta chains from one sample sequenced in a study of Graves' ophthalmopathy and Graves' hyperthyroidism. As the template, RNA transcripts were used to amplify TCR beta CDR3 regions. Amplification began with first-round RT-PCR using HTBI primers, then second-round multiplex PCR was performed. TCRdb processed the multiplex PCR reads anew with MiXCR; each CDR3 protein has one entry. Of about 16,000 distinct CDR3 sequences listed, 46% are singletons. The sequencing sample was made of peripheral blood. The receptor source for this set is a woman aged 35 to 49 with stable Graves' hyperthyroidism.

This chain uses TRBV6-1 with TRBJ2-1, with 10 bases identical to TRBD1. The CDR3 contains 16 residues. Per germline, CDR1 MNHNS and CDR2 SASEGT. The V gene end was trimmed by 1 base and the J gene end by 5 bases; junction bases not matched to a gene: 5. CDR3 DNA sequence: TGTGCCAGCAGTGAAGTGGGACAGGGGTTGAACAATGAGCAGTTCTTC. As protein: CASSEVGQGLNNEQFF.

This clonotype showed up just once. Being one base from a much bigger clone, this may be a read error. CDR3 DNA: TGTGCCAGCAGCTTAGGCCTAGCGGGGGGCCTAGAGACCCAGTACTTC. Protein sequence: CASSLGLAGGLETQYF. The chain combines TRBV13 with TRBJ2-5; TRBD2 matches 11 bases. In germline, CDR1 is PRHDT, CDR2 FYEKMQ (reference sequence). V shed 0 bases and J 4 bases; nucleotides not matched to a gene: 4. The CDR3 has 16 residues.

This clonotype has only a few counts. CDR3 amino acids: CASSSPGNTDTQYF. CDR3 bases: TGTGCCAGCTCCTCACCGGGGAACACAGATACGCAGTATTTT. This sequence joins TRBV6-6 and TRBJ2-3, with D maybe TRBD2 (5 bases). Germline CDR1 and CDR2: MNHNY and SVGAGI (reference sequence). V shed 8 bases and J shed 2 bases, with 14 bases lying between them. CDR3 size: 14 residues.

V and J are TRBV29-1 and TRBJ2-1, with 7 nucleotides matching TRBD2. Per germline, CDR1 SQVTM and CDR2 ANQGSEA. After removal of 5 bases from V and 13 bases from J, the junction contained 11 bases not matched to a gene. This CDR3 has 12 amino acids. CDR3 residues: CSVPLGGRAQFF. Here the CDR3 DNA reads TGCAGCGTTCCCCTCGGAGGGAGGGCCCAGTTCTTC.

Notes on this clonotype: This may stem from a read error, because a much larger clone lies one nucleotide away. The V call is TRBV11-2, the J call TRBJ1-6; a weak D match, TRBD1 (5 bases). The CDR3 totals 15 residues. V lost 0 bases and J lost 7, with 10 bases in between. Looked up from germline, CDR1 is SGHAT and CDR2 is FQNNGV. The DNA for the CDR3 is TGTGCCAGCAGCTTAGAACAGGACAAAAATTCACCCCTCCACTTT. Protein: CASSLEQDKNSPLHF.

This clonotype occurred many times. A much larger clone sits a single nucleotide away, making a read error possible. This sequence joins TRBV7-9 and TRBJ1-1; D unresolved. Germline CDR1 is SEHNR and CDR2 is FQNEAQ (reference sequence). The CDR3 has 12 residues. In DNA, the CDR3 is TGTGCCGGCAGCTTAGGATATCGTGAAGCTTTCTTT. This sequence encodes CAGSLGYREAFF. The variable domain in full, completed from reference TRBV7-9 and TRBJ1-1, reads DTGVSQNPRHKITKRGQNVTFRCDPISEHNRLYWYRQTLGQGPEFLTYFQNEAQLEKSRLLSDRFSAERPKGSFSTLEIQRTEQGDSAMYLCAGSLGYREAFFGQGTRLTVV.

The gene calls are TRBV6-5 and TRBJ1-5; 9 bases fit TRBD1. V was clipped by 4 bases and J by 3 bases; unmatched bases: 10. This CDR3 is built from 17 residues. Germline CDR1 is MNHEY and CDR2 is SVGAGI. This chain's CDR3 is CASSSDRGAKHNQPQHF. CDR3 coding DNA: TGTGCCAGCAGTTCCGACAGGGGGGCGAAACACAATCAGCCCCAGCATTTT.

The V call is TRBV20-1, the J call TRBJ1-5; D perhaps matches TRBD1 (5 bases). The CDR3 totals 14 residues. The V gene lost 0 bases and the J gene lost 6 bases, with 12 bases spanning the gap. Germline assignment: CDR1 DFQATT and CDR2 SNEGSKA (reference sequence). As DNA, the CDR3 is TGCAGTGCTAGAGATGAAGGGGAAACTCAGCCCCAGCATTTT. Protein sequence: CSARDEGETQPQHF.

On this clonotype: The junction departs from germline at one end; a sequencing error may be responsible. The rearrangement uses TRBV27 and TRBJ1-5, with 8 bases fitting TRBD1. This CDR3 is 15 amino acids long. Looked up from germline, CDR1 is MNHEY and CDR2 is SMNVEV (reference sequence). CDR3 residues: CASSSRTGLNQPQQF. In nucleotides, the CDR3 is TGTGCCAGCAGTTCAAGGACAGGGTTGAATCAGCCCCAGCAATTT.

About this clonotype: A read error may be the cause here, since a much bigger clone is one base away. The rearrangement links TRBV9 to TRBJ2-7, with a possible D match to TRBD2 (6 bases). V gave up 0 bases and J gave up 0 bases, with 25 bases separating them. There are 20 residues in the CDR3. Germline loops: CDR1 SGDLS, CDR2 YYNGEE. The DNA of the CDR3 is TGTGCCAGCAGCGTAGACGTAGATCCTCCCCCACGGGAGTACTCCTACGAGCAGTACTTC. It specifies CASSVDVDPPPREYSYEQYF.

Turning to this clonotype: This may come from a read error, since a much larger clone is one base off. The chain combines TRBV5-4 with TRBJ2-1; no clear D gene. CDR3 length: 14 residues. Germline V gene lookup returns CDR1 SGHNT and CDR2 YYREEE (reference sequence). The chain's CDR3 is CASSLVGRDNEQLF. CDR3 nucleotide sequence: TGTGCCAGCAGCTTGGTGGGCAGAGACAATGAGCAGCTCTTC.

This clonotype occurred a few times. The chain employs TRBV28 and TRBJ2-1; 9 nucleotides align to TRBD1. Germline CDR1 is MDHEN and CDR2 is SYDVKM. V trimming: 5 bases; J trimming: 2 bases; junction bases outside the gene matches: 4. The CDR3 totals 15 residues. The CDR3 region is CASSPWTGAYNEQFF. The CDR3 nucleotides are TGTGCCAGCAGTCCCTGGACAGGGGCCTACAATGAGCAGTTCTTC. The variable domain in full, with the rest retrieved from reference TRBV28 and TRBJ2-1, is DVKVTQSSRYLVKRTGEKVFLECVQDMDHENMFWYRQDPGLGLRLIYFSYDVKMKEKGDIPEGYSVSREKKERFSLILESASTNQTSMYLCASSPWTGAYNEQFFGPGTRLTVL.

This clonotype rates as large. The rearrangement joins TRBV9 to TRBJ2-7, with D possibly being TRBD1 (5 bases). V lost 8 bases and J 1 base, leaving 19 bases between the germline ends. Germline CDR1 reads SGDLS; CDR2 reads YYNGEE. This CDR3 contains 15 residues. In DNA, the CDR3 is TGTGCCAGTAGTGGTAGTACTAAGGGGTCCTACGAGCAGTACTTC. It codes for CASSGSTKGSYEQYF. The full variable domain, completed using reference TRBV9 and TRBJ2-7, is DSGVTQTPKHLITATGQRVTLRCSPRSGDLSVYWYQQSLDQGLQFLIQYYNGEERAKGNILERFSAQQFPDLHSELNLSSLELGDSALYFCASSGSTKGSYEQYFGPGTRLTVT.

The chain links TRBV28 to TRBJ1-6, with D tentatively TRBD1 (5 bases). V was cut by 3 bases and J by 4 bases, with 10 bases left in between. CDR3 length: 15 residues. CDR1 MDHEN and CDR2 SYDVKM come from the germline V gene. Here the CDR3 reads CASSFSGGYNSPLHF. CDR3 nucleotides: TGTGCCAGCAGTTTCAGCGGGGGATATAATTCACCCCTCCACTTT.

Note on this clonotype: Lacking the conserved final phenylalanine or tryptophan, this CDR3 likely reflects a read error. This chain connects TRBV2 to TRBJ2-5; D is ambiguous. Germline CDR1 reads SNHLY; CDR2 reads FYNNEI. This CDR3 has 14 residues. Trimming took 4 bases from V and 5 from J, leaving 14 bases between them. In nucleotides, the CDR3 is TGTGCCAGCAGTGGGCCCGGGTCGGCGGAGACCCAGTACTAC. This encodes CASSGPGSAETQYY.